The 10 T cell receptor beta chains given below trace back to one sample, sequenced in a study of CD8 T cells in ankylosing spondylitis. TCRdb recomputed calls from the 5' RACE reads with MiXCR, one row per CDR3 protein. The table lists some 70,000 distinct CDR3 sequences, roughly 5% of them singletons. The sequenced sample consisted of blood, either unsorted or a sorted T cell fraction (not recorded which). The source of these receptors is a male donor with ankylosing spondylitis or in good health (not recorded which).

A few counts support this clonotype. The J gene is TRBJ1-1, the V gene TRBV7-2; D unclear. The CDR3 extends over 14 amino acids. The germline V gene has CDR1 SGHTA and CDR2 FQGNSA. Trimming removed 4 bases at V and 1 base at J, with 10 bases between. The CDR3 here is CASSWSSGNTEAFF. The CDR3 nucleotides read TGTGCCAGCAGCTGGAGCTCAGGGAACACTGAAGCTTTCTTT.

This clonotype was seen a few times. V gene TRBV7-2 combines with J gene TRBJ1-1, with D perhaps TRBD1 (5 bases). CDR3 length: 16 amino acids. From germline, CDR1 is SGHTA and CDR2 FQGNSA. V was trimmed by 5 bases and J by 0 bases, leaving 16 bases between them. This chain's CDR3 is CASSQTRAPMNTEAFF. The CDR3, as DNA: TGTGCCAGCAGCCAAACCAGGGCCCCTATGAACACTGAAGCTTTCTTT.

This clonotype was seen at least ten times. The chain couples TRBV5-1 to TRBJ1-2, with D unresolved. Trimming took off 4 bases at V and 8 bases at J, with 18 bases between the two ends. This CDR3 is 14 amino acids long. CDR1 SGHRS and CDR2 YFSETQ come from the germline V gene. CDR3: CASSPVPKDGGYTF. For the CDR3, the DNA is TGCGCCAGCAGCCCGGTCCCGAAGGATGGGGGCTACACCTTC.

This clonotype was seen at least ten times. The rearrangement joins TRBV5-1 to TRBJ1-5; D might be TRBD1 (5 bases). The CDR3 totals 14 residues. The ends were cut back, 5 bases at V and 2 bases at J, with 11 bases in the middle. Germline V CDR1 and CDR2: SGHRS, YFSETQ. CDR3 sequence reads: CASRTVPGNQPQHF. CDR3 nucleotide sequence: TGCGCCAGCAGGACAGTCCCCGGCAATCAGCCCCAGCATTTT.

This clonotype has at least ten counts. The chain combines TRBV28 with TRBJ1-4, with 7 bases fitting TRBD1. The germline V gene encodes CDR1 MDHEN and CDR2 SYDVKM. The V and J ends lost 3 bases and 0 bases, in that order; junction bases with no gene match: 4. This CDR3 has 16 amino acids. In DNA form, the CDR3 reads TGTGCCAGCAGTTTCCCACAGGGGCCAACTAATGAAAAACTGTTTTTT. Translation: CASSFPQGPTNEKLFF.

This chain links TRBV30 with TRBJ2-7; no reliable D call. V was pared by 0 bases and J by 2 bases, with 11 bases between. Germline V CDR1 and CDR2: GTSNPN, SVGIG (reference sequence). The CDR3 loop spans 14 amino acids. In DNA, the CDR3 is TGTGCCTGGAGTGTGGGTTACGTACCCTACGAGCAGTACTTC. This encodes CAWSVGYVPYEQYF.

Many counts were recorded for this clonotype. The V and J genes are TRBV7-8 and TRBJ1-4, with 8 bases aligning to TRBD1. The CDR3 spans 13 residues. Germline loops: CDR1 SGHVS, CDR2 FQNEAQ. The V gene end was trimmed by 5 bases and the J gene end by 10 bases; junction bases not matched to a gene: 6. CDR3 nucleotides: TGTGCCAGCAGCCATGGACAGGGACTAAAACTGTTTTTT. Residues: CASSHGQGLKLFF.

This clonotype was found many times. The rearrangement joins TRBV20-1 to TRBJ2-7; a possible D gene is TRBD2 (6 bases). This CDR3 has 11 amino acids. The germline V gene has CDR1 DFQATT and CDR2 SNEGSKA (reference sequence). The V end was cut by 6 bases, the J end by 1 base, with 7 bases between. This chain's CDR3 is CSAEGSYEQYF. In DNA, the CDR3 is TGCAGTGCGGAGGGTTCCTACGAGCAGTACTTC.

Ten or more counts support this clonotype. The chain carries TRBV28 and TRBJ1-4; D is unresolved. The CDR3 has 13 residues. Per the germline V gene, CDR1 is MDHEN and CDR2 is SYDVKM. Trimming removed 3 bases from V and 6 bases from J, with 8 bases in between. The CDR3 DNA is TGTGCCAGCAGTTTTCCCGGTTATGAAAAACTGTTTTTT. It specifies CASSFPGYEKLFF.

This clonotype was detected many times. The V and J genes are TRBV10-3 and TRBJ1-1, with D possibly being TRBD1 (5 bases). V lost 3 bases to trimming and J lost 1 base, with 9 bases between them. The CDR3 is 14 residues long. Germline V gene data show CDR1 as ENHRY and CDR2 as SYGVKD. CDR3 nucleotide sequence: TGTGCCATCAGTGACATGGGGACGAACACTGAAGCTTTCTTT. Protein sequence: CAISDMGTNTEAFF.